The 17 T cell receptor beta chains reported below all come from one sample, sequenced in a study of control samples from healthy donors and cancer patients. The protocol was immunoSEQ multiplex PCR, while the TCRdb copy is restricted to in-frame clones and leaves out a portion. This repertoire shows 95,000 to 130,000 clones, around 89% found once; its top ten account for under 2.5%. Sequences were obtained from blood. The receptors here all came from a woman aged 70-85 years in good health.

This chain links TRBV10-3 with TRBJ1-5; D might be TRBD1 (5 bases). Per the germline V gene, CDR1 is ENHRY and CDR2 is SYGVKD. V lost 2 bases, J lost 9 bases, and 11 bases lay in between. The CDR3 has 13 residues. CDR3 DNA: TGTGCCATCAGTGAGAAGACGGGGGGGCCCCAGCATTTT. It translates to CAISEKTGGPQHF.

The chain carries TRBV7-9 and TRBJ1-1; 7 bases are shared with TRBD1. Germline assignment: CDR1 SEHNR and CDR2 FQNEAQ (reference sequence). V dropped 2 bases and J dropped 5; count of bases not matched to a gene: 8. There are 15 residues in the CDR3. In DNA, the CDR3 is TGTGCCAGCAGCTTATTCACAGGGGAGAGGACTGAAGCTTTCTTT. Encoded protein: CASSLFTGERTEAFF.

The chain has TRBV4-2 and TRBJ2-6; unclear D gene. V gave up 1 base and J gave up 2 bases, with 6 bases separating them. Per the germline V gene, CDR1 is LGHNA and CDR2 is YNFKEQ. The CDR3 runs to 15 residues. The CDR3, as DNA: TGTGCCAGCAGCCAAGGGGCGGCTGGGGCCAACGTCCTGACTTTC. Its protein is CASSQGAAGANVLTF.

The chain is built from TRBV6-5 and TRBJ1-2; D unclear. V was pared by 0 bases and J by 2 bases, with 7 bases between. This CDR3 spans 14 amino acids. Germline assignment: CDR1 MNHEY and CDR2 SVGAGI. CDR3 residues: CASSYSAENYGYTF. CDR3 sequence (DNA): TGTGCCAGCAGTTACTCGGCCGAGAACTATGGCTACACCTTC.

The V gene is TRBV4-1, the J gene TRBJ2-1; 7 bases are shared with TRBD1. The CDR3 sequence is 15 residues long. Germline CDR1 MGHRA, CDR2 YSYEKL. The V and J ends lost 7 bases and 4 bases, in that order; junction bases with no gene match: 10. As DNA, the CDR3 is TGCGCCAGCACTCCCCCGGACAGGCGGTACAATGAGCAGTTCTTC. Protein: CASTPPDRRYNEQFF.

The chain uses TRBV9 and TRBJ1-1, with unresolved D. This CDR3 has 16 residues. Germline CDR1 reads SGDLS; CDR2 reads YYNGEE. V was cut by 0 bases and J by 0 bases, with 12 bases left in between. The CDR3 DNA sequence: TGTGCCAGCAGCGTAGCAGGCAATACAATGAACACTGAAGCTTTCTTT. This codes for CASSVAGNTMNTEAFF. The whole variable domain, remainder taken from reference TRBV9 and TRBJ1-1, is DSGVTQTPKHLITATGQRVTLRCSPRSGDLSVYWYQQSLDQGLQFLIQYYNGEERAKGNILERFSAQQFPDLHSELNLSSLELGDSALYFCASSVAGNTMNTEAFFGQGTRLTVV.

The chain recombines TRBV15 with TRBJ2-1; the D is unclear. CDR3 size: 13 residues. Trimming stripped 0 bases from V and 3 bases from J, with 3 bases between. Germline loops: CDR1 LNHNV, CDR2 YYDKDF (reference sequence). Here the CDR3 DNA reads TGTGCCACCAGCAGAGAAAGCTACAATGAGCAGTTCTTC. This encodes CATSRESYNEQFF.

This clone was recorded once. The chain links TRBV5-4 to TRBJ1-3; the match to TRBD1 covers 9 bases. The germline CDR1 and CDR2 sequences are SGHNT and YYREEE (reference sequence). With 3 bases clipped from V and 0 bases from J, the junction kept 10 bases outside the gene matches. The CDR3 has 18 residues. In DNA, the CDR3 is TGTGCCAGCAGCTCACCGGGACAGGGCCGACTCTCTGGAAACACCATATATTTT. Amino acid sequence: CASSSPGQGRLSGNTIYF.

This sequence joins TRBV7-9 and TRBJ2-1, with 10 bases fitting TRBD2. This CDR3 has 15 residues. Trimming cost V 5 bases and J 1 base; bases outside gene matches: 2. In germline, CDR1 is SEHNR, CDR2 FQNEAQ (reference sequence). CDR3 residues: CASSHSGGSYNEQFF. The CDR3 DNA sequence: TGTGCCAGCAGCCATAGCGGGGGGTCCTACAATGAGCAGTTCTTC. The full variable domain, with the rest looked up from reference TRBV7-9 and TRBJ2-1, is DTGVSQNPRHKITKRGQNVTFRCDPISEHNRLYWYRQTLGQGPEFLTYFQNEAQLEKSRLLSDRFSAERPKGSFSTLEIQRTEQGDSAMYLCASSHSGGSYNEQFFGPGTRLTVL.

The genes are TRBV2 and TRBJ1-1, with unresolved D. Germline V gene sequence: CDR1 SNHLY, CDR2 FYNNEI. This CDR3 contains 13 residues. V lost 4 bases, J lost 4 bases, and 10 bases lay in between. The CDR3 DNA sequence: TGTGCCAGCAGTGTGGGCGGACCCACTGAAGCTTTCTTT. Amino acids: CASSVGGPTEAFF.

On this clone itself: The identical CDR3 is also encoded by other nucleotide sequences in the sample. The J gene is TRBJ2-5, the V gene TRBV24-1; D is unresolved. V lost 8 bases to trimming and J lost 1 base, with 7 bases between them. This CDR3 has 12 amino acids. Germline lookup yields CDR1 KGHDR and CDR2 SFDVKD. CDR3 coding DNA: TGTGCCACCAAAGGGTCCCAAGAGACCCAGTACTTC. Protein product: CATKGSQETQYF.

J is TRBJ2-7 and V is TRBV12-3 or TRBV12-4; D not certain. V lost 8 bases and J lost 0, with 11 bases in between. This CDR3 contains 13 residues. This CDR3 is CASGQKGSYEQYF. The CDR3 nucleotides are TGTGCCAGCGGCCAGAAAGGCTCCTACGAGCAGTACTTC.

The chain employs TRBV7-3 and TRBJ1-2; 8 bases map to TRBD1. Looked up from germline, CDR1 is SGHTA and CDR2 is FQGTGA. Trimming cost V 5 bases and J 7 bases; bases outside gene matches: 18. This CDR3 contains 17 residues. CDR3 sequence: CASSLRAPGQELSGYTF. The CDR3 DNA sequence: TGTGCCAGCAGCCTCCGTGCGCCGGGACAGGAGTTATCTGGCTACACCTTC. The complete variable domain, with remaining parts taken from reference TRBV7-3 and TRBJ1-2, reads GAGVSQTPSNKVTEKGKYVELRCDPISGHTALYWYRQSLGQGPEFLIYFQGTGAADDSGLPNDRFFAVRPEGSVSTLKIQRTERGDSAVYLCASSLRAPGQELSGYTFGSGTRLTVV.

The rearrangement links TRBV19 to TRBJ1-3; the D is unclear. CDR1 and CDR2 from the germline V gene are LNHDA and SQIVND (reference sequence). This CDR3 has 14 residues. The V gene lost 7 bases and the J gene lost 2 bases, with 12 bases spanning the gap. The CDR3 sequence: CASTGGVAGNTIYF. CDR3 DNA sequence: TGTGCCAGTACCGGAGGTGTCGCTGGAAACACCATATATTTT.

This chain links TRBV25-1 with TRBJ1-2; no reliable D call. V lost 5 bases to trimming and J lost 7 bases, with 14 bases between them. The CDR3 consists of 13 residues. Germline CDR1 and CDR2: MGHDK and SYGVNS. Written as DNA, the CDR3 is TGTGCCAGCAGTCGGGCAGATACCTTTGGCTACACCTTC. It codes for CASSRADTFGYTF.

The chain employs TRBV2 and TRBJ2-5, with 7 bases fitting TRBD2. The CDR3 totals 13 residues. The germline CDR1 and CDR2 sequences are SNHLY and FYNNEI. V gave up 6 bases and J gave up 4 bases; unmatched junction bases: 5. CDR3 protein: CASSRGGGETQYF. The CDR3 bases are TGTGCCAGCAGCCGGGGCGGGGGAGAGACCCAGTACTTC.

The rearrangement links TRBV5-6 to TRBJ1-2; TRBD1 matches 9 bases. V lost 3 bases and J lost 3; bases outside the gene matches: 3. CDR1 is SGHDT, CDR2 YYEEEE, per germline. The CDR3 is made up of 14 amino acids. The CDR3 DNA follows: TGTGCCAGCAGCTGGGACAGGGCCGACTATGGCTACACCTTC. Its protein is CASSWDRADYGYTF.